A selection of T cell receptor beta chains follows, all from one sample in a study of control samples from healthy donors and cancer patients. Produced via immunoSEQ multiplex PCR; TCRdb's table is partial and in-frame only. The sample carries 63,000 or so clones, approximately 80% recorded once. The sample was blood. These TCRs come from a middle-aged man in good health. The CDR3 runs from the conserved cysteine through the conserved F or W. The D gene is left open where the match is weak. Some rows have no size entry. The others give once, few or many, or a class for an expanded clone.

V gene: TRBV2; CDR3 length: 15; D gene: .; J gene: TRBJ1-5; clone size: .; CDR3 protein: CASSAPPGGDQPQHF; CDR3 DNA: TGTGCCAGCAGCGCCCCCCCGGGGGGTGATCAGCCCCAGCATTTT
V gene: TRBV2; CDR3 length: 13; D gene: .; J gene: TRBJ1-1; clone size: .; CDR3 protein: CASSGSLNTEAFF; CDR3 DNA: TGTGCCAGCAGTGGCAGTCTGAACACTGAAGCTTTCTTT
V gene: TRBV10-1; CDR3 length: 15; D gene: .; J gene: TRBJ2-1; clone size: .; CDR3 protein: CASSESSSAYNEQFF; CDR3 DNA: TGCGCCAGCAGTGAATCGTCTAGCGCTTACAATGAGCAGTTCTTC
V gene: TRBV18; CDR3 length: 11; D gene: .; J gene: TRBJ2-3; clone size: once; CDR3 protein: CASSPGDTQYF; CDR3 DNA: TGTGCCAGCTCACCAGGGGATACGCAGTATTTT
V gene: TRBV13; CDR3 length: 13; D gene: .; J gene: TRBJ2-7; clone size: .; CDR3 protein: CASSLASSYEQYF; CDR3 DNA: TGTGCCAGCAGCTTAGCGAGCTCCTACGAGCAGTACTTC
V gene: TRBV10-3; CDR3 length: 15; D gene: .; J gene: TRBJ1-6; clone size: .; CDR3 protein: CAISGGGEFNSPLHF; CDR3 DNA: TGTGCCATCAGTGGTGGGGGGGAGTTCAATTCACCCCTCCACTTT
V gene: TRBV7-9; CDR3 length: 18; D gene: TRBD2; J gene: TRBJ2-1; clone size: .; CDR3 protein: CASSLAPGGGVPDNEQFF; CDR3 DNA: TGTGCCAGCAGCTTAGCTCCTGGGGGGGGTGTGCCCGACAATGAGCAGTTCTTC
V gene: TRBV12-5; CDR3 length: 14; D gene: .; J gene: TRBJ2-2; clone size: .; CDR3 protein: CASGLVGGGGELFF; CDR3 DNA: TGTGCTAGTGGTTTGGTAGGGGGAGGTGGGGAGCTGTTTTTT
V gene: TRBV19; CDR3 length: 17; D gene: TRBD1; J gene: TRBJ2-7; clone size: .; CDR3 protein: CASSRPPSGTVASEQYF; CDR3 DNA: TGTGCCAGTAGTAGACCCCCTTCGGGGACAGTGGCCAGCGAGCAGTACTTC
V gene: TRBV11-2; CDR3 length: 12; D gene: .; J gene: TRBJ2-7; clone size: .; CDR3 protein: CASSLHGYEQYF; CDR3 DNA: TGTGCCAGCAGCTTACATGGCTACGAGCAGTACTTC
V gene: TRBV24-1; CDR3 length: 17; D gene: .; J gene: TRBJ2-3; clone size: .; CDR3 protein: CATSEPPWGLGTDTQYF; CDR3 DNA: TGTGCCACCAGTGAACCACCGTGGGGCCTTGGCACAGATACGCAGTATTTT
V gene: TRBV12-3/TRBV12-4; CDR3 length: 12; D gene: .; J gene: TRBJ1-1; clone size: .; CDR3 protein: CASTIGGTEAFF; CDR3 DNA: TGTGCCAGCACCATTGGAGGGACTGAAGCTTTCTTT